The 17 T cell receptor beta chains presented below share a single source sample, sequenced in a study of response to subunit inactivated influenza vaccine. TCRdb re-called the RT-PCR reads through MiXCR, storing one row per CDR3 protein. The data contain a few hundred thousand distinct CDR3 sequences, about 11% of them singletons. These records were also assigned to another study, of T cells expressing NK-cell markers. That paper states: UMI-tagged 5'RACE template switching yielded the TCR beta cDNA.

The material sequenced was PBMCs from blood, taken on the day of vaccination. These receptors were obtained from a man over 45 who received an inactivated influenza vaccine.

This clonotype has a handful of counts. V gene TRBV2 combines with J gene TRBJ2-7; TRBD1 matches at 7 bases. The germline gives CDR1 SNHLY, CDR2 FYNNEI. The trim removed 4 bases at V and 3 bases at J, leaving 3 bases unmatched. The CDR3 length is 13 residues. As DNA, the CDR3 is TGTGCCAGCAGTGTTAACAGGGGCTACGAGCAGTACTTC. It encodes CASSVNRGYEQYF.

CDR3 bases: TGCAGCGTTGCCCTAGCGGGAGTTAAGTTCTTC. Translating it yields CSVALAGVKFF. The genes are TRBV29-1 and TRBJ2-1; 10 bases line up with TRBD2. The CDR3 extends over 11 amino acids. With V trimmed by 4 bases and J by 14 bases, 5 bases remained unmatched. Germline lookup yields CDR1 SQVTM and CDR2 ANQGSEA.

The rearrangement uses TRBV7-2 and TRBJ2-1; TRBD2 matches at 9 bases. With 4 bases clipped from V and 6 bases from J, the junction kept 7 bases outside the gene matches. In germline, CDR1 is SGHTA, CDR2 FQGNSA. This CDR3 region has 15 residues. The CDR3 loop is CASSSAGGALNEQFF. CDR3 nucleotide sequence: TGTGCCAGCAGCTCCGCGGGAGGGGCCCTCAATGAGCAGTTCTTC.

This clonotype showed up just a few times. The chain joins TRBV21-1 to TRBJ2-7; the D call TRBD1 from the table was never checked on the DNA. TRBV21-1 is shown as a pseudogene. The CDR3 runs to 15 residues. The DNA for the CDR3 is TGTGCCAGCAGCAAATTGGCAACAGGGGTTTACGAGCAGTACTTC. It codes for CASSKLATGVYEQYF.

This sequence joins TRBV28 and TRBJ2-3, with 15 bases aligning to TRBD2. CDR3 length: 19 amino acids. Germline V gives CDR1 MDHEN, CDR2 SYDVKM. J lost 4 bases, V lost 1 base, and 9 bases had no gene match. CDR3 bases: TGTGCCAGCAGTTTATTTTGGACTAGCGGGAGGGCCGGCGCAGATACGCAGTATTTT. Translating gives CASSLFWTSGRAGADTQYF.

This clonotype was seen a few times. The chain couples TRBV20-1 to TRBJ2-5; 9 bases are a match to TRBD2. The CDR3 is 15 residues long. Trimming cost V 3 bases and J 1 base; bases outside gene matches: 6. Germline loops: CDR1 DFQATT, CDR2 SNEGSKA (reference sequence). The CDR3 DNA sequence: TGCAGTGCTAGCAGGAGCGGGGGGTTCCAAGAGACCCAGTACTTC. This encodes CSASRSGGFQETQYF.

The chain couples TRBV5-4 to TRBJ2-5, with 7 bases aligning to TRBD2. CDR1 is SGHNT, CDR2 YYREEE, per germline (reference sequence). The CDR3 is made up of 14 amino acids. After removal of 3 bases from V and 5 bases from J, the junction contained 7 bases not matched to a gene. Here the CDR3 reads CASSSRLAGETQYF. The CDR3 DNA follows: TGTGCCAGCAGCTCCAGACTAGCTGGGGAGACCCAGTACTTC.

The V gene is TRBV11-2, the J gene TRBJ2-5; 9 nucleotides agree with TRBD1. Trimming at V came to 5 bases and at J to 1 base, leaving 5 bases not matched to a gene. Germline-derived CDR1 and CDR2 are SGHAT and FQNNGV. The length of the CDR3 is 15 residues. The CDR3 protein is CASSPGTGTQETQYF. CDR3 in DNA: TGTGCCAGCAGCCCCGGGACAGGGACCCAAGAGACCCAGTACTTC. Complete variable domain (other parts from reference TRBV11-2 and TRBJ2-5): EAGVAQSPRYKIIEKRQSVAFWCNPISGHATLYWYQQILGQGPKLLIQFQNNGVVDDSQLPKDRFSAERLKGVDSTLKIQPAKLEDSAVYLCASSPGTGTQETQYFGPGTRLLVL.

CDR3 sequence reads: CASSSLAGVYEQYF. The CDR3 nucleotides are TGTGCCAGCAGTTCCTTAGCGGGAGTTTACGAGCAGTACTTC. The V gene is TRBV28, the J gene TRBJ2-7, with TRBD2 matching over 9 bases. CDR1 is MDHEN, CDR2 SYDVKM, per germline. V shed 4 bases, J shed 4 bases, and the junction held 5 bases outside the gene matches. The length of the CDR3 is 14 residues.

In regard to this clonotype: The junction and the germline gene differ at one end; a read error may be behind it. The chain combines TRBV20-1 with TRBJ2-3, with 10 bases matching TRBD2. The CDR3 consists of 16 residues. CDR1 and CDR2 from the germline V gene are DFQATT and SNEGSKA (reference sequence). CDR3 bases: TGCTGTGCTCTCACCTCAAGCGGGAGGGTCCCAGATACGCAGTATTTT. It translates to CCALTSSGRVPDTQYF.

This clonotype was observed a few times. This rearrangement joins TRBV12-3 or TRBV12-4 to TRBJ2-2; 7 bases fit TRBD2. This CDR3 contains 14 residues. J was trimmed by 6 bases and V by 0 bases; bases with no gene match: 1. The CDR3 spells CASSLAGGPGELFF. The CDR3 DNA follows: TGTGCCAGCAGTTTAGCGGGAGGGCCCGGGGAGCTGTTTTTT.

This clonotype has more than one count but fewer than ten. The chain is built from TRBV3-1 and TRBJ2-6; TRBD1 might be the D (6 bases). Trimming removed 4 bases from V and 0 bases from J, with 10 bases in between. The CDR3 length is 16 residues. Germline V gene sequence: CDR1 LGHDT, CDR2 YNNKEL (reference sequence). The CDR3 is CASSPTGVSGANVLTF. The CDR3 DNA reads as TGTGCCAGCAGCCCGACAGGTGTCTCTGGGGCCAACGTCCTGACTTTC.

This clonotype has a count of ten or more. The rearrangement uses TRBV28 and TRBJ1-1; D may be TRBD1 (6 bases). CDR1 and CDR2 from the germline V gene are MDHEN and SYDVKM. This CDR3 comprises 14 residues. Trimming removed 3 bases at V and 5 bases at J, with 13 bases between. CDR3 region: CASSLLLGQTEAFF. In DNA, the CDR3 is TGTGCCAGCAGTTTGCTTCTTGGACAGACTGAAGCTTTCTTT.

The sample holds a few counts of this clonotype. This rearrangement joins TRBV4-2 to TRBJ1-1; 8 bases fit TRBD1. V gave up 7 bases and J gave up 0 bases; unmatched junction bases: 19. This CDR3 comprises 19 residues. Germline-derived CDR1 and CDR2 are LGHNA and YNFKEQ. CDR3 residues: CASKYVHGTGVRLNTEAFF. The DNA for the CDR3 is TGTGCCAGCAAATATGTACACGGGACAGGCGTCCGGTTGAACACTGAAGCTTTCTTT.

This clonotype showed up just a few times. This chain connects TRBV27 to TRBJ1-5; 7 positions match TRBD1. Trimming took 5 bases from V and 1 from J; bases not matched to a gene: 8. The CDR3 is made up of 16 amino acids. CDR1 and CDR2 (germline): MNHEY, SMNVEV (reference sequence). The CDR3 here is CASSRDREVSNQPQHF. DNA for the CDR3: TGTGCCAGCAGTCGAGACAGGGAAGTAAGCAATCAGCCCCAGCATTTT.

This clonotype was seen only a few times. The chain couples TRBV20-1 to TRBJ1-2; D is possibly TRBD1 (6 bases). CDR1 and CDR2 from the germline V gene are DFQATT and SNEGSKA (reference sequence). Trimming removed 0 bases from V and 6 bases from J, with 14 bases in between. CDR3 size: 14 residues. Here the CDR3 DNA reads TGCAGTGCTAGAGATTACGGGGGGGGCGATGGCTACACCTTC. Its protein is CSARDYGGGDGYTF.

This chain uses TRBV15 with TRBJ2-2; no clear D. CDR1 LNHNV and CDR2 YYDKDF come from the germline V gene (reference sequence). The CDR3 extends over 13 amino acids. Between the trimmed V and J ends, which lost 5 bases and 5 bases, there was a span of 9 bases. CDR3 residues: CATSPMKTGELFF. The CDR3 DNA sequence: TGTGCCACCAGCCCGATGAAGACCGGGGAGCTGTTTTTT. Based on the CDR3 plus reference TRBV15 and TRBJ2-2, the full variable domain is DAMVIQNPRYQVTQFGKPVTLSCSQTLNHNVMYWYQQKSSQAPKLLFHYYDKDFNNEADTPDNFQSRRPNTSFCFLDIRSPGLGDTAMYLCATSPMKTGELFFGEGSRLTVL.